The source of this TCR beta chain is a study of cytomegalovirus exposure and HLA in healthy donors. Study-wide background: From donors who were HLA-typed, an early data release held 80 million or so unique TCRs. Study conclusions and caveats: A later analysis found TCR association rates differed by HLA locus, highest for DRB1 and lowest for HLA-C. Earlier findings revealed that most TCR beta V segments proved productive either about 87% or about 30% of the time.

On this clone itself: Antigen unknown.

It was with 60 Vbeta and 13 Jbeta primers that the PCR ran. Produced via immunoSEQ multiplex PCR; TCRdb's table is partial and in-frame only. Among some 87,000 clones listed, approximately 79% were seen once. The CDR3 sequence is 13 residues long. With 4 bases clipped from V and 3 bases from J, the junction kept 6 bases outside the gene matches. The germline V gene encodes CDR1 GTSNPN and CDR2 SVGIG (reference sequence). Specimen: PBMCs. V gene TRBV30 combines with J gene TRBJ2-7; TRBD1 agrees at 7 bases. The clonotype was recovered from a woman in her thirties or forties in good health and CMV-seropositive. This CDR3 is CAWKGTVDYEQYF. The CDR3 DNA reads TGTGCCTGGAAAGGGACAGTGGACTACGAGCAGTACTTC.